This TCR beta chain is drawn from a study of T cell responses to AZD1222 COVID-19 vaccine. Study-level information: The analysis combined second doses at about 4 or about 12 weeks. General study results and limits: Donors were chiefly white British, with a greater number of females, and clonal diversity was perhaps underestimated. Epitopes outside B.1.351 and B.1.1.7 mutated regions reportedly drew nearly half of spike TCRs. Just five or six AZD1222 recipients were seropositive at baseline.

Here immunoSEQ multiplex PCR was the method, and the copy in TCRdb shows in-frame clones only, minus some. Here the sample spans 92,000 or so clones, roughly nine tenths being singletons. The V segment lost 0 bases and the J segment 6 bases; nucleotides outside the gene matches: 8. Germline-derived CDR1 and CDR2 are SGHRS and YFSETQ. The CDR3 has 15 amino acids. Concerning this clone: Its antigen remains unknown.

The J gene is TRBJ1-1, the V gene TRBV5-1; 7 bases align to TRBD1. Sequenced here: peripheral blood, sampled on day 0 of AZD1222 vaccination. The receptor was isolated from an adult in good health. The CDR3 bases are TGCGCCAGCAGCTTGGATCCAGGGGGATTGCCTGAAGCTTTCTTT. Amino acid sequence: CASSLDPGGLPEAFF. Combining the CDR3 with reference TRBV5-1 and TRBJ1-1 gives the whole variable domain KAGVTQTPRYLIKTRGQQVTLSCSPISGHRSVSWYQQTPGQGLQFLFEYFSETQRNKGNFPGRFSGRQFSNSRSEMNVSTLELGDSALYLCASSLDPGGLPEAFFGQGTRLTVV.